The sequence of this T cell receptor beta chain was determined in a study of blood T cells in healthy people across ages (dated by TCRdb to the mid-2010s). Notes on the research overall: In model experiments, roughly one uniquely barcoded TCR beta cDNA molecule per two T cells was captured by template switching. Two additional independent replicas of 1 million unique cDNA reads from the same blood draw were analyzed for two donors (one aged 18 to 29 and one aged 80 or older). The study measured age-related changes in TCR beta repertoire diversity using deep sequencing normalized with unique cDNA molecular identifiers. The donors were divided into four age groups: young (average around 15 years), middle-aged (over 35), aged (approximately 62) and long-lived (about 90).

Library preparation employed 5' RACE. Sequenced on an Illumina HiSeq 2500. The second PCR ran for roughly 7 to 11 cycles and used a J-beta primer mix along with a sample-barcoded 5' primer. Each TCR beta cDNA molecule received a unique molecular identifier from a template-switch 5' adaptor carrying 12 random nucleotides. Each sample yielded at least 2.5 million CDR3-containing paired-end reads. The Mint cDNA synthesis kit, primed by a TRBC-specific oligonucleotide, was used to synthesize first-strand cDNA from all RNA. After uracil-DNA glycosylase treatment, a first 18-cycle PCR used universal primers M1SS and BC2_uni_R on all cDNA. Turning to the authors' computational methods: For normalization, 1 million high-quality reads, each with a distinct molecular identifier, were randomly selected from each sample. Reads with shared molecular identifiers were discarded instead of being binned into consensus sequences. CDR3 identification, clonotype clustering and error correction used MiTCR with a Q25 quality threshold and the strictest error-elimination algorithm. A nonparametric unseen species model using Euler transformation provided a lower-bound estimate of total TCR beta diversity. TCRdb reprocessing: public reads trimmed at Q25 with fastp, clones called with MiXCR, in-frame beta chains kept. CDR3 protein sequences are deduplicated, and each keeps its most common genes and DNA. It is TCRdb's table, rather than the study itself, that gives the V and J calls and clone size. The sample data list over a million distinct CDR3 sequences, and around 27% of these were observed just once. The top ten clones comprise about 0.8% of the sample.

Findings and caveats that apply to the study as a whole: Because donor CMV infection status was unknown, age-related changes in expanded clonotypes were potentially confounded. Estimates of total diversity from one million sequenced T cells were regarded as lower bounds and underestimates. Observed TCR beta diversity correlated strongly with the percentage of naive T cells measured by flow cytometry. As age increased, observed TCR beta diversity per million T cells dropped in a roughly linear way, and a significant reduction was already evident by age approximately 40. Compared with the aged group, more naive CD4+ T cells, fewer expanded clones and increased TCR diversity were shown by the long-lived group, suggesting age selection. Since profiling was done on bulk unsorted PBMCs, naive and antigen-experienced compartments could not be conclusively compared.

Remarks on this clonotype: Its specific antigen is unknown. One end of the junction fails to match germline, which may point to a read error.

Donors were a few dozen systemically healthy Caucasian individuals from Russia aged about 6 to 100 years. Each donor gave around 9 milliliters of peripheral blood, collected into EDTA-treated Vacutainer tubes. PBMCs were isolated by Ficoll-Paque density-gradient centrifugation, with at least 6 million obtained per sample. Trizol reagent was used to extract total RNA from PBMCs, with at least 5 micrograms per sample. For every donor, flow cytometry on a PBMC aliquot measured the percentage of naive CD45RAhigh/CD27high T cells. The CDR3 covers 15 residues, taking in both the cysteine and the phenylalanine. CDR3 DNA only is kept here, 45 bases in frame from base 1. The germline V gene (reference sequence) sets CDR1 to SSHAT and CDR2 to FNYEAQ. These data were also reused for a study on T cells of mothers and their children. The other study reports the following: Donors were nine systemically healthy Caucasian individuals: three mothers and their six children. cDNA synthesis consumed the entire amount of extracted RNA, loaded at approximately 1.6 ug RNA in each 15 ul reaction. In the second PCR, sample barcodes and 2-4 random nucleotides were introduced via the M1S primer. Each mother yielded over 8.5 million TCR beta CDR3 reads and each child roughly 2.9 million reads. In both related and unrelated pairs, thymic selection shapes the output of TCR recombination in a similar way, with inherited differences having only a minor effect. Normalized repertoire overlap was always found to be slightly, but never significantly, higher in related mother-child pairs than in unrelated mother-child pairs. No persistent microchimeric T cell clones were found, with a detection sensitivity of approximately 100 clones per million clonotypes. To look for features that set related mother-child pairs apart from unrelated individuals, the researchers ran deep NGS to compare the TCR beta repertoires of mothers and children. The mean age was 40 +/- 4 years for the mothers and around 11 +/- 4 years for the children. Libraries were sequenced on Illumina HiSeq 2000 with 100+100 nt paired-end reads after adapter ligation with NEBNext reagents. Mother and child libraries were prepared a month apart and sequenced in separate runs to prevent cross-contamination. Each donor had between about 450,000 and 2,300,000 distinct TCR beta clonotypes identified. Naive TCR beta clonotypes were estimated from low-frequency clonotypes matched to each donor's FACS-determined naive share, without sorting.

The chain couples TRBV7-7 to TRBJ2-1, with 15 central nucleotides matching TRBD2. Sequencing used blood. This clonotype was sampled from a girl aged 2 to 10 in good health. The DNA sequence is as follows: TGTGCTAGCAGCTCCGGACTAGCGGGAGGGGACGAGCAGTTCTTC. The resulting protein is CASSSGLAGGDEQFF.